This paragraph reports one T cell receptor beta chain. These data come from a study of blood T cell repertoires in COVID-19. Study background: T cells, B-cell-depleted T cells, or PBMCs supplied cDNA or gDNA.

The CDR3 length is 16 residues. The germline gives CDR1 MGHRA, CDR2 YSYEKL. V shed 1 base and J shed 6 bases, with 15 bases lying between them. Clones were read by immunoSEQ multiplex PCR, and TCRdb kept only the in-frame ones, dropping some. The sample records under 350,000 clones, about 87% being singletons. The TCR was taken from a man aged 65 to 85 with acute or convalescent COVID-19. The rearrangement joins TRBV4-1 to TRBJ1-4; a weak D match, TRBD1 (5 bases). Sample: peripheral blood. CDR3 residues: CASSQAPQGIDEKLFF. As DNA, the CDR3 is TGCGCCAGCAGCCAAGCACCCCAGGGAATCGATGAAAAACTGTTTTTT.